This T cell receptor beta chain is drawn from a study of T cell repertoires in cytomegalovirus infection. On the study more broadly: CMV infection and matching HLA type were both indicated by public TCR beta signatures.

TCRdb called the reads again in MiXCR, with one record for every CDR3 protein. Of a few hundred thousand distinct CDR3 sequences in the sample, roughly an eighth were seen once. This clonotype was detected many times. The V segment lost 6 bases and the J segment 5 bases; nucleotides outside the gene matches: 7. This CDR3 spans 15 amino acids. Germline CDR1 and CDR2: MNHEY and SMNVEV (reference sequence). V gene TRBV27 combines with J gene TRBJ2-1; 10 nucleotides align to TRBD2. This clonotype was sampled from a human donor in good health (CMV status not recorded). Some clones in this sample may be carry-over from other donors' samples. The sequencing input was PBMCs. The CDR3 DNA reads as TGTGCCAGCAGCCCTCTAGCGGGGGAACACAATGAGCAGTTCTTC. As protein: CASSPLAGEHNEQFF.